One and the same sample provided the 3 T cell receptor beta chains below, sequenced in a study of beta chain features in type 1 diabetes. Expressed TCRB transcripts got sequenced, as all isolated RNA was reverse transcribed. The data were produced by immunoSEQ multiplex PCR, yet TCRdb's version contains in-frame clones alone and is incomplete. Among fewer than 450,000 clones, 13% were seen once, and the ten largest hold roughly 0.015%. No antigen has been identified for these receptors. Study-wide results and caveats: Type 1 diabetes patients showed a moderate but significant shortening of TCRB CDR3s in all four CD4+ subsets.

Input material: naive CD4+ T cells from blood. The receptors were gathered from a woman aged 18-30 years with type 1 diabetes.

The chain couples TRBV29-1 to TRBJ1-1, with a possible D match to TRBD1 (6 bases). The CDR3 runs to 12 residues. Trimming removed 5 bases from V and 3 bases from J, with 10 bases in between. Germline CDR1 SQVTM, CDR2 ANQGSEA. The CDR3 reads CSVSTGYTEAFF. The CDR3 DNA is TGCAGCGTTTCTACAGGGTACACTGAAGCTTTCTTT.

The chain recombines TRBV4-1 with TRBJ2-7, with 11 bases matching TRBD1. There are 15 residues in the CDR3. CDR1 and CDR2 (germline): MGHRA, YSYEKL. With 5 bases clipped from V and 2 bases from J, the junction kept 5 bases outside the gene matches. The CDR3 is CASSSPGQGAYEQYF. CDR3 sequence (DNA): TGCGCCAGCAGCAGCCCGGGACAGGGGGCCTACGAGCAGTACTTC.

The CDR3, as DNA: TGTGCCAGCCTCTCGGGTGGATTCAGGGGCGAGCAGTACTTC. Its protein is CASLSGGFRGEQYF. This chain uses TRBV28 with TRBJ2-7; maybe TRBD1 (6 bases). This CDR3 contains 14 residues. Trimming left V 8 bases short and J 6 bases short, with 20 bases between. Germline V lookup: CDR1 MDHEN, CDR2 SYDVKM.